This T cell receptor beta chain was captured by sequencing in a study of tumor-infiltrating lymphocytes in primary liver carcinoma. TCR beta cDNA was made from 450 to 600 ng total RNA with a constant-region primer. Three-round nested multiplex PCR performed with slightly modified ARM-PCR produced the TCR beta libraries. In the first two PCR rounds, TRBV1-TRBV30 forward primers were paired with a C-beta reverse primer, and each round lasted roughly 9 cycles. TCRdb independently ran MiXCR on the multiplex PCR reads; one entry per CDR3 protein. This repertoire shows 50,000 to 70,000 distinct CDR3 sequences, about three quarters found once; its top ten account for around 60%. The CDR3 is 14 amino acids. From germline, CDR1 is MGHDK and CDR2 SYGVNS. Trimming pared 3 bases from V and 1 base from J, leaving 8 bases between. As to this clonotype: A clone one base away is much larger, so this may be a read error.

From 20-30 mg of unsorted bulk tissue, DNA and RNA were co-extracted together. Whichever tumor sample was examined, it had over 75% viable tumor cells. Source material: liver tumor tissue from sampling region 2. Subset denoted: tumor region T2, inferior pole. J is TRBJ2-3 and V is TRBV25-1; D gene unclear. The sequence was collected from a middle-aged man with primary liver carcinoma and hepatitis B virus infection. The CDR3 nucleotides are TGTGCCAGCAGTGATGTCTTTTGCACAGATACGCAGTATTTT. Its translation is CASSDVFCTDTQYF.